These 14 T cell receptor beta chains originate from one sample sequenced in a study of T-cell reconstitution after alpha-beta-depleted transplantation in children. During its preparation, the TCRbeta library received unique molecular identifiers. From the PCR reads, TCRdb called clonotypes with MiXCR, one entry per CDR3 protein. This sample has 450,000 to 600,000 distinct CDR3 sequences, with approximately 16% found just once. The sequencing here drew on PBMCs from the stem cell graft donor, taken from the stem cell graft. These receptors came from a human donor who donated a stem cell graft to a child with acute lymphoblastic leukemia.

The chain links TRBV10-3 to TRBJ1-1; tentative D call: TRBD1 (5 bases). V was clipped by 11 bases and J by 7 bases, with 11 bases between them. Germline V gene lookup returns CDR1 ENHRY and CDR2 SYGVKD. The CDR3 is 10 amino acids. The CDR3 region has the DNA TGTGCCGCGGGGGGAGTTGAAGCTTTCTTT. Amino acid sequence: CAAGGVEAFF.

This chain uses TRBV7-8 with TRBJ1-5; D gene unclear. Germline CDR1 reads SGHVS; CDR2 reads FQNEAQ. V was pared by 4 bases and J by 5 bases, with 15 bases between. The CDR3 has 15 amino acids. CDR3 sequence: CASSWGPSYDQPQHF. The DNA of the CDR3 is TGTGCCAGCAGCTGGGGTCCGTCATATGATCAGCCCCAGCATTTT.

The genes are TRBV5-1 and TRBJ1-1; D remains ambiguous. CDR3 length equals 13 residues. Germline-derived CDR1 and CDR2 are SGHRS and YFSETQ. Between the trimmed V and J ends, which lost 4 bases and 3 bases, there was a span of 10 bases. The chain's CDR3 is CASSALDYTEAFF. CDR3 nucleotide sequence: TGCGCCAGCAGCGCGTTAGACTACACTGAAGCTTTCTTT.

This clonotype was counted only a few times. The rearrangement links TRBV7-9 to TRBJ1-1; maybe TRBD1 (5 bases). The V gene's germline CDR1 is SEHNR and CDR2 FQNEAQ (reference sequence). CDR3 length: 15 residues. V was clipped by 5 bases and J by 3 bases, with 16 bases between them. CDR3 loop: CASSPAPWGDTEAFF. The DNA of the CDR3 is TGTGCCAGCAGCCCCGCCCCGTGGGGGGACACTGAAGCTTTCTTT.

The rearrangement uses TRBV18 and TRBJ1-1; 7 positions match TRBD1. Germline CDR1 KGHSH, CDR2 LQKENI. The length of the CDR3 is 16 residues. The trim removed 3 bases at V and 2 bases at J, leaving 9 bases unmatched. The CDR3 sequence is CASSPGRQGPNTEAFF. Here the CDR3 DNA reads TGTGCCAGCTCACCGGGGCGACAGGGACCAAACACTGAAGCTTTCTTT. The full variable domain, completed using reference TRBV18 and TRBJ1-1, is NAGVMQNPRHLVRRRGQEARLRCSPMKGHSHVYWYRQLPEEGLKFMVYLQKENIIDESGMPKERFSAEFPKEGPSILRIQQVVRGDSAAYFCASSPGRQGPNTEAFFGQGTRLTVV.

This clonotype was seen only a few times. This sequence joins TRBV12-3 or TRBV12-4 and TRBJ2-3; 10 bases align to TRBD2. J gave up 5 bases and V 5 bases, and 13 bases lay outside the gene matches. The CDR3 covers 17 residues. CDR3 residues: CASSPPPGTSVRDTQYF. CDR3 nucleotide sequence: TGTGCCAGCAGTCCGCCCCCCGGGACTAGCGTCCGAGATACGCAGTATTTT.

The rearrangement joins TRBV10-3 to TRBJ1-2; the D is unclear. V was trimmed by 3 bases and J by 5 bases, leaving 13 bases between them. This CDR3 region has 14 residues. CDR1 and CDR2 from the germline V gene are ENHRY and SYGVKD. As DNA, the CDR3 is TGTGCCATCAGTGACGGGAACCAAGGATATGGCTACACCTTC. Translation: CAISDGNQGYGYTF.

This clonotype was seen more than once but under ten times. The chain joins TRBV10-3 to TRBJ2-1; 7 nucleotides match TRBD2. CDR1 and CDR2 (germline): ENHRY, SYGVKD. Germline trimming cut 5 bases from V and 4 bases from J; bases unmatched to any gene: 5. The CDR3 is made up of 14 amino acids. The CDR3 sequence: CAISSSGAYNEQFF. Written as DNA, the CDR3 is TGTGCCATCAGTTCTAGCGGAGCTTACAATGAGCAGTTCTTC.

A few counts support this clonotype. The chain combines TRBV5-1 with TRBJ2-1; TRBD2 agrees at 9 bases. V gave up 7 bases and J gave up 10 bases; unmatched junction bases: 9. The CDR3 extends over 13 amino acids. The germline V gene encodes CDR1 SGHRS and CDR2 YFSETQ. The CDR3 nucleotides read TGCGCCAGCGGCCTAGCGGGAAATCTGGAGCAGTTCTTC. It yields the protein CASGLAGNLEQFF.

This clonotype was picked up a small number of times. The genes are TRBV9 and TRBJ2-7, with 7 bases aligning to TRBD1. The CDR3 length is 14 residues. V shed 2 bases and J 2 bases; nucleotides not matched to a gene: 4. Germline loops: CDR1 SGDLS, CDR2 YYNGEE. The CDR3 region has the DNA TGTGCCAGCAGCGTTGAGGGACAGCCCTACGAGCAGTACTTC. This sequence encodes CASSVEGQPYEQYF.

This clonotype was counted only a few times. V and J are TRBV7-3 and TRBJ2-1, with TRBD2 matching 11 bases. V dropped 5 bases and J dropped 10; count of bases not matched to a gene: 13. Germline values: CDR1 SGHTA, CDR2 FQGTGA. CDR3 length: 16 amino acids. This CDR3 is CASSPKGLAVNGEQFF. CDR3 coding DNA: TGTGCCAGCAGCCCCAAGGGACTAGCGGTTAACGGGGAGCAGTTCTTC.

The genes are TRBV4-2 and TRBJ1-5; possibly TRBD1 for D (5 bases). Germline CDR1 LGHNA, CDR2 YNFKEQ. Trimming took 0 bases from V and 10 from J, leaving 16 bases between them. This CDR3 region has 15 residues. CDR3: CASSQEWGEGPPQHF. CDR3 coding DNA: TGTGCCAGCAGCCAAGAGTGGGGAGAGGGACCACCCCAGCATTTT.

The chain links TRBV10-3 to TRBJ2-7; D remains ambiguous. The germline gives CDR1 ENHRY, CDR2 SYGVKD. The CDR3 is 14 residues long. Trimming took 0 bases from V and 5 from J, leaving 11 bases between them. CDR3 in DNA: TGTGCCATCAGTGAGTCGATAAGGGCTGACGAGCAGTACTTC. This sequence encodes CAISESIRADEQYF.

This clonotype was seen a handful of times. The chain recombines TRBV12-3 or TRBV12-4 with TRBJ1-2, with D possibly TRBD1 on 6 matching bases. The CDR3 spans 14 residues. The V end was cut by 7 bases, the J end by 4 bases, with 16 bases between. CDR3 protein: CASTYPGEGYGYTF. The CDR3 DNA reads as TGTGCCAGCACGTATCCAGGGGAGGGCTATGGCTACACCTTC.